Detailed here is one TCR beta chain. Antigen: not known. The PCR made use of 60 Vbeta and 13 Jbeta primers. TCRdb's copy holds only in-frame clones and misses some; the assay was immunoSEQ multiplex PCR. The sample lists some 130,000 clones; 72% were seen once. This sample is part of a study of cytomegalovirus exposure and HLA in healthy donors. The study, taken as a whole, reports: Only CMV serostatus was available as immune exposure information.

CDR1 and CDR2 from the germline V gene are SGDLS and YYNGEE. This CDR3 has 16 residues. The V segment lost 5 bases and the J segment 2 bases; nucleotides outside the gene matches: 10. This sequence originates from a man in his fifties in good health and CMV-seropositive. The chain recombines TRBV9 with TRBJ2-3, with 8 positions matching TRBD1. Sequenced material: PBMCs. In DNA, the CDR3 is TGTGCCAGCAGTCCCCTAGGGACAGGCAACACAGATACGCAGTATTTT. This translates into CASSPLGTGNTDTQYF.